This T cell receptor beta chain is drawn from a study of cytomegalovirus exposure and HLA in healthy donors. 60 Vbeta and 13 Jbeta primers were used in PCR. TCRdb's copy holds only in-frame clones and misses some; the assay was immunoSEQ multiplex PCR. The table has some 70,000 clones, 70% to 80% seen once. A note on this clone: As yet, its antigen is unknown.

Study-wide findings and caveats: For presence/absence analyses, sequencing depth was assumed to be roughly uniform across donors. In a later analysis, HLA-associated beta chains showed higher expansion and lower generation probabilities than comparable chains.

Germline assignment: CDR1 SNHLY and CDR2 FYNNEI. CDR3 length: 15 residues. Deletions cut 3 bases from V and 4 bases from J, with 12 bases between. The TCR originated in a man aged 18 to 35 in good health and CMV-seropositive. Sequenced input: PBMCs. V gene TRBV2 combines with J gene TRBJ2-2; D may be TRBD1 (5 bases). The CDR3 region has the DNA TGTGCCAGCAGTGACTATTCAGGGCCCACCGGGGAGCTGTTTTTT. It specifies CASSDYSGPTGELFF.